The TCR beta chain described here comes from a study of blood T cell repertoires in COVID-19. Original methodology: Scientists estimated how many nucleated cells there were by amplifying reference gene primers. Produced via immunoSEQ multiplex PCR; TCRdb's table is partial and in-frame only. V, J and clone size derive from that table, while D and trimming were established from the DNA sequence. The sample shows under 250,000 clones, around 83% of them seen only once. Trimming left V 0 bases short and J 5 bases short, with 4 bases between. There are 13 residues in the CDR3. From germline, CDR1 is SGHDN and CDR2 FVKESK.

Sequenced sample: peripheral blood. The origin of this receptor is a man aged 25-40 years who had recovered from COVID-19. The chain carries TRBV14 and TRBJ2-2; D not certain. The CDR3 DNA is TGTGCCAGCAGCCAAGATCGGACCGGGGAGCTGTTTTTT. Translation gives CASSQDRTGELFF.